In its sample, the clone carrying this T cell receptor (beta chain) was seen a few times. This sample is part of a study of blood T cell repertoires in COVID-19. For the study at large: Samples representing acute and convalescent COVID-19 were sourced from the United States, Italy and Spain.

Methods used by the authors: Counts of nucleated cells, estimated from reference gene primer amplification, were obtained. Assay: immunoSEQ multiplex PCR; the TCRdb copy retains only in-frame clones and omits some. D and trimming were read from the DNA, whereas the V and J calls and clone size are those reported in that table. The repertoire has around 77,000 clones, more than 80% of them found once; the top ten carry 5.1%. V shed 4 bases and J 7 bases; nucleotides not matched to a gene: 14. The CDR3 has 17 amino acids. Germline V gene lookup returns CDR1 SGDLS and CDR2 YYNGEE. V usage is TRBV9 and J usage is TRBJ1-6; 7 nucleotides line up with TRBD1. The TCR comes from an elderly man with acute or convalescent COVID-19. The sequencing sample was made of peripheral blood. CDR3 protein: CASSWGDRDLPNSPLHF. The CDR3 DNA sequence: TGTGCCAGCAGCTGGGGGGACAGAGATTTGCCGAATTCACCCCTCCACTTT.